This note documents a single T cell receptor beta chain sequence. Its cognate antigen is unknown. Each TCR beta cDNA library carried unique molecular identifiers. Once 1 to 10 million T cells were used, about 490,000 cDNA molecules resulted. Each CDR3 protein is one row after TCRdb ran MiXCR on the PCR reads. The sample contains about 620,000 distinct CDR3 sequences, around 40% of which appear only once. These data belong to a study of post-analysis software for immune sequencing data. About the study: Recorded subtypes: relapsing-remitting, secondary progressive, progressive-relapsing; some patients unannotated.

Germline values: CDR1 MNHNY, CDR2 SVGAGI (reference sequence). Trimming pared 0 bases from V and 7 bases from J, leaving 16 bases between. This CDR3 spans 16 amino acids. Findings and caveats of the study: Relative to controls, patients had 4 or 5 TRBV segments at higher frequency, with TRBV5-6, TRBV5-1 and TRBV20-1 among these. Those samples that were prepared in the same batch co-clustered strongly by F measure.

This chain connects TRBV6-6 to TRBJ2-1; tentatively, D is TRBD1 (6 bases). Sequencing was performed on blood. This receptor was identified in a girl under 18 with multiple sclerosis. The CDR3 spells CASSYSRPIRGNEQFF. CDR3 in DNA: TGTGCCAGCAGTTACTCGCGGCCAATCAGGGGTAATGAGCAGTTCTTC.